This TCR beta chain was sequenced in a study of blood T cell repertoires in COVID-19 (dated by TCRdb to 2018 to 2020). Study-level background: Samples covering the acute and convalescent phases of COVID-19 were provided by collaborators in the United States, Italy and Spain. The material from the prospective study consisted of cDNA or gDNA derived from T cells, B-cell-depleted T cells, or PBMCs. The dataset comprised deeply sampled blood TCRbeta repertoires from subjects exposed to, actively infected with, or recovered from COVID-19. The repertoires were released in a freely available public database meant as a resource for research on the immune response to SARS-CoV-2. The samples were drawn from the first 160 participants of the ongoing ImmuneRACE study and from more than 1,000 subjects provided by 6 global collaborators. Nearly every sample came with metadata listing a de-identified subject ID, COVID-19 status, age in years and sex. Where available, HLA class I and class II types were obtained from metadata supplied by the sample provider rather than from assay-based typing. What the authors observed across the whole study: How much clinical and demographic metadata was included differed by source and by participant, and the metadata was provided uncurated.

TCRbeta CDR3 regions were amplified from genomic DNA by means of the immunoSEQ Assay, a bias-controlled multiplex PCR. The paper's processing steps were these. The number of nucleated cells in each sample was estimated from the amplification of reference gene primers within the assay. To quantify the absolute abundance of each unique TCRbeta CDR3 rearrangement, sequence reads were collapsed and filtered. For each sample, productive Simpson clonality was calculated as the square root of Simpson's diversity index across productive rearrangements. TCRdb carries this immuneACCESS record with in-frame sequences only. Its versions omit some clonotypes, under half of them owing to an unresolved V gene in the studies checked, with the rest unexplained. That table is the source of V, J and clone size, and D and trimming were worked out from the DNA. The sample profile shows about 130,000 clones; about 85% of them were found once. The ten largest clones take up about 9.9% of the sample.

About this clone itself: This clone's antigen is unknown. No clone much larger than this one lies a single base away; base qualities are absent.

Whole blood was collected in K2EDTA tubes by collaborating institutions according to the institutions' own protocols. Collaborator samples were shipped for TCRbeta analysis as frozen whole blood, isolated PBMCs, or DNA extracted from either sample type. In the germline V gene (reference sequence), CDR1 corresponds to MNHNY and CDR2 to SVGAGI. The CDR3 runs 15 amino acids, cysteine and phenylalanine included. Here the CDR3 DNA is all that survives: 45 bases in frame from base 1. V has 5 bases trimmed and J has 6 bases trimmed; junction bases matching no gene number 5. Material for sequencing was peripheral blood. The chain was built from TRBV6-6 and TRBJ1-4, and TRBD1 matches 11 of the central bases. The TCR was taken from a man aged 40-50 years with active or convalescent COVID-19. The sequenced DNA: TGTGCCAGCAGTCCTCCGGGACAGGGGGATGAAAAACTGTTTTTT. Its protein is CASSPPGQGDEKLFF.